What follows describes a single T cell receptor beta chain. The antigen remains unidentified. Making the TCR beta cDNA relied on 5'RACE template switching with UMIs. TCRdb re-analyzed the 5' RACE reads; it lists each CDR3 protein once, without DNA. The sample has roughly 150,000 distinct CDR3 sequences. The data were taken from a study of T cells expressing NK-cell markers. About the study: Seropositivity for HCMV was found in most of the eight sequenced donors, with one seronegative. Study-wide points: Several of the donors carried dominant NKG2C+ clonotypes that took up 1.0-7.0% of their CD8+ T cells.

Germline V CDR1 and CDR2: SGHTA, FQGNSA. The CDR3 runs to 15 residues. The receptor's source is a man aged 18-69 years in good health. The sequenced sample consisted of blood T cells: a sorted CD56 or NKG2C T cell subset, CD4+ or CD8+ T cells, or bulk PBMC T cells (not recorded which). The chain links TRBV7-2 to TRBJ2-1; TCRdb's D call of TRBD1 is untestable without DNA. Here the CDR3 reads CASKYSLGTENEQFF.